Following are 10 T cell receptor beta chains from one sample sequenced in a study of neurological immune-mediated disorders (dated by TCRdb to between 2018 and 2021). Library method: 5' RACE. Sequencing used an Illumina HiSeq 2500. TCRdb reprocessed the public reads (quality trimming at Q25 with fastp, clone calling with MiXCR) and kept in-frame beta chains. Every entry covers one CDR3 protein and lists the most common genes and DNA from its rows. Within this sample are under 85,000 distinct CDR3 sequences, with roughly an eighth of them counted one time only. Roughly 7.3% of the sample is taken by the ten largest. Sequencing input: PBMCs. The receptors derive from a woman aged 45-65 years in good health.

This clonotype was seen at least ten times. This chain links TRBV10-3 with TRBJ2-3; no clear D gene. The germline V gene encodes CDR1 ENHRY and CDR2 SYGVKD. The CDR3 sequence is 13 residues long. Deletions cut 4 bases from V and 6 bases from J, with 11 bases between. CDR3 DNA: TGTGCCATCAGTGTGATCAGGATGGATACGCAGTATTTT. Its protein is CAISVIRMDTQYF.

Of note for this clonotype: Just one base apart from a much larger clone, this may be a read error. CDR3 sequence: CDSSFGTPDNSPLHF. As DNA, the CDR3 is TGTGACAGCAGCTTCGGGACACCTGATAATTCACCCCTCCACTTT. This chain links TRBV7-6 with TRBJ1-6; TRBD1 is a possible D gene (6 bases). The CDR3 has 15 residues. Germline V gene data show CDR1 as SGHVS and CDR2 as FNYEAQ.

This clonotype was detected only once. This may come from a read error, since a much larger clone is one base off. The CDR3 sequence is CSASTQGVNFGYTF. In nucleotides, the CDR3 is TGCAGTGCTAGTACCCAGGGCGTGAACTTTGGCTACACCTTC. V is TRBV20-1 and J is TRBJ1-2; D possibly corresponds to TRBD1 (5 bases). The CDR3 loop spans 14 amino acids. Germline V CDR1 and CDR2: DFQATT, SNEGSKA (reference sequence).

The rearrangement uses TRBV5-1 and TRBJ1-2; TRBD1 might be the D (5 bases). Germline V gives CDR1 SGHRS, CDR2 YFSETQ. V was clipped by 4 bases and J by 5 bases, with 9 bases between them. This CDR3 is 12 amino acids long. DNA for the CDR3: TGCGCCAGCAGCCAACAGGCTTATGGCTACACCTTC. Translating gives CASSQQAYGYTF.

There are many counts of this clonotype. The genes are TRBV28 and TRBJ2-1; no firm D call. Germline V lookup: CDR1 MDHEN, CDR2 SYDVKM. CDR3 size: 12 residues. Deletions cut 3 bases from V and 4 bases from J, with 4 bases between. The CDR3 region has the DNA TGTGCCAGCAGTTTCGTGTACAATGAGCAGTTCTTC. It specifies CASSFVYNEQFF.

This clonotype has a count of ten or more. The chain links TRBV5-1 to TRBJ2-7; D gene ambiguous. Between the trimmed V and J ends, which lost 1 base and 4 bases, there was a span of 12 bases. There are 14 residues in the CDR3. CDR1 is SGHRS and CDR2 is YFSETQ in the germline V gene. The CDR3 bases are TGCGCCAGCAGCTTGATGGATACCACATACGAGCAGTACTTC. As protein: CASSLMDTTYEQYF.

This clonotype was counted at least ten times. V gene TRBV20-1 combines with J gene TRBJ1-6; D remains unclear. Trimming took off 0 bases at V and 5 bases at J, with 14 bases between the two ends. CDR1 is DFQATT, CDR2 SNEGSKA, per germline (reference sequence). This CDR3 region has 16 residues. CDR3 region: CSARDSAKSNNSPLHF. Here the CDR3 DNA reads TGCAGTGCTAGAGATTCGGCTAAGAGCAATAATTCACCCCTCCACTTT.

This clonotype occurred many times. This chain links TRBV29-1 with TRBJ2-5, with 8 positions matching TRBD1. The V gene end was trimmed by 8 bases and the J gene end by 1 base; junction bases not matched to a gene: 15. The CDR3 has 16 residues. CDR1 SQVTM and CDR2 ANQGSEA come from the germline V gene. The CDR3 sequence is CSPSKGQDETQETQYF. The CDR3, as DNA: TGCAGCCCCTCCAAGGGACAGGACGAAACCCAAGAGACCCAGTACTTC.

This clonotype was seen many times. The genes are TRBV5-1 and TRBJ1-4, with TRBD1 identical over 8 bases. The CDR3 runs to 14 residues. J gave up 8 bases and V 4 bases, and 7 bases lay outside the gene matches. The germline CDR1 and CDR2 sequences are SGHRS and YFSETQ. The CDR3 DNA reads TGCGCCAGCAGCCGGACAGGGAGTGTGGAAAAACTGTTTTTT. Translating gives CASSRTGSVEKLFF.

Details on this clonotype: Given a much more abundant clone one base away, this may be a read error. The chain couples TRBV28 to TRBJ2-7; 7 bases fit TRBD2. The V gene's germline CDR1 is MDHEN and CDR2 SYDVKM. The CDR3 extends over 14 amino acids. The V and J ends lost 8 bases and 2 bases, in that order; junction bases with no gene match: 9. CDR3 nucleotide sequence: TGTGCCAGCGGAAGCGGGACCACTACCTACGAGCAGTACTTC. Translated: CASGSGTTTYEQYF.